This TCR beta chain was documented in a study of T cells in Graves' hyperthyroidism and ophthalmopathy. Graves' hyperthyroidism was deemed stable absent ophthalmopathy progression within 18 months. Thyroid ultrasound, orbital computed tomography, clinical symptoms, and serum thyroxine and TRAb underpinned diagnoses. Looked up from germline, CDR1 is MNHNY and CDR2 is SVGAGI (reference sequence). CDR3 length: 14 amino acids. V lost 1 base, J lost 4 bases, and 11 bases lay in between. The table lists this clonotype with many counts. From RNA transcripts, TCR beta CDR3 regions were amplified. Carried out on the TCR CDR3, a first-round RT-PCR used the HTBI primer set. TCRdb re-derived calls from the multiplex PCR reads in MiXCR, one entry per CDR3 protein. The table records around 520,000 distinct CDR3 sequences, around 15% of them present only once.

The chain joins TRBV6-6 to TRBJ2-7, with D hard to call. The origin of this receptor is a woman aged 18-29 years with Graves' hyperthyroidism. Sequences were obtained from blood. CDR3 DNA: TGTGCCAGCAGTTACTTTGACAAGGAGTACGAGCAGTACTTC. Protein: CASSYFDKEYEQYF.